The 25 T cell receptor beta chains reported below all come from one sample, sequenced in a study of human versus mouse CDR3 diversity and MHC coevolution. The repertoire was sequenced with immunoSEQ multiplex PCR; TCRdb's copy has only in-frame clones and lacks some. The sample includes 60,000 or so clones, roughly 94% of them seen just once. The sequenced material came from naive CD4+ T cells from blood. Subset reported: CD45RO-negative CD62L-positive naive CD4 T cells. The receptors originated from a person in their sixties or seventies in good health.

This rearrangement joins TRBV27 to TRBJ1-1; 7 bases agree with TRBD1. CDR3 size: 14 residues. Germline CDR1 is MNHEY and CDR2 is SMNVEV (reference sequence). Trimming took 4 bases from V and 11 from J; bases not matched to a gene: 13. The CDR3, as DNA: TGTGCCAGCAGTTCGGCCGGGGCAGGGGGGAGGGCTTTCTTT. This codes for CASSSAGAGGRAFF.

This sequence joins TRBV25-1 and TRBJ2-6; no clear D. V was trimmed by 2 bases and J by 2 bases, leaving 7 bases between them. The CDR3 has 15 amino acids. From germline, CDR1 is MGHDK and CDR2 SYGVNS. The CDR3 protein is CASSENNAGANVLTF. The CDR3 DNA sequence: TGTGCCAGCAGTGAAAACAATGCTGGGGCCAACGTCCTGACTTTC.

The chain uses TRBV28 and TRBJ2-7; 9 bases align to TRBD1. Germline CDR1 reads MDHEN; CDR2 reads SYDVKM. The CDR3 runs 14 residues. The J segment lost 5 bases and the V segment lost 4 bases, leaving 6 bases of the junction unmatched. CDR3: CASSSGQGPNEQYF. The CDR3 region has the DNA TGTGCCAGCAGTTCGGGACAGGGCCCAAACGAGCAGTACTTC.

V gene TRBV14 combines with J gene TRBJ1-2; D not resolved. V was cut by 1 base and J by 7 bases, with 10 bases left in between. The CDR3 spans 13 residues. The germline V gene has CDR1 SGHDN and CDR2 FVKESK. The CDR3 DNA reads TGTGCCAGCAGCCAAGCCCGGGAAAGTGGCTACACCTTC. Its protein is CASSQARESGYTF.

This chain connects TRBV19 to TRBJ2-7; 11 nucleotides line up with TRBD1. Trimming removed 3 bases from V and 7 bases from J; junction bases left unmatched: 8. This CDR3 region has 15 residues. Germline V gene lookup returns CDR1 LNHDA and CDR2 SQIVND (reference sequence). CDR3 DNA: TGTGCCAGTAGTATGGAAGGACAGGGGGCAAGGGAGCAGTACTTC. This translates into CASSMEGQGAREQYF.

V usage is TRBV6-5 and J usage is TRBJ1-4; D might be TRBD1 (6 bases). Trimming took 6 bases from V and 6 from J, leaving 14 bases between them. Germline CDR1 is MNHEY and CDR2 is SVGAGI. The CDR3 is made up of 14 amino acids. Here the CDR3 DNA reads TGTGCCAGCAGCAGGGGTCAACTTTATGAAAAACTGTTTTTT. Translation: CASSRGQLYEKLFF.

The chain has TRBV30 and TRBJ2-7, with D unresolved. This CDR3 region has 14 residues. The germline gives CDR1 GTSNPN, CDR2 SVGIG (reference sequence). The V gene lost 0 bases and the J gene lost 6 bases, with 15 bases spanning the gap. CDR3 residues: CAWSVRLFSGEQYF. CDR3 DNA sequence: TGTGCCTGGAGTGTACGTTTGTTTAGTGGCGAGCAGTACTTC.

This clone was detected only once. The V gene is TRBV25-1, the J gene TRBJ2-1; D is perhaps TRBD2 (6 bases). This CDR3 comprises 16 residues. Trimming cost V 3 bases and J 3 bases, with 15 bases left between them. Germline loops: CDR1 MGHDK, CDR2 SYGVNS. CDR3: CASSEAGISVYNEQFF. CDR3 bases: TGTGCCAGCAGTGAGGCGGGAATCTCCGTCTACAATGAGCAGTTCTTC.

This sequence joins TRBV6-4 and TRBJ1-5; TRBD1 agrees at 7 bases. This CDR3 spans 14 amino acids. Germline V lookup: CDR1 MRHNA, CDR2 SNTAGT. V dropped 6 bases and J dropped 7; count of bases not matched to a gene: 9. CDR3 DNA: TGTGCCAGCAGCCCGACAGGGAGCGACCAGCCCCAGCATTTT. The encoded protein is CASSPTGSDQPQHF.

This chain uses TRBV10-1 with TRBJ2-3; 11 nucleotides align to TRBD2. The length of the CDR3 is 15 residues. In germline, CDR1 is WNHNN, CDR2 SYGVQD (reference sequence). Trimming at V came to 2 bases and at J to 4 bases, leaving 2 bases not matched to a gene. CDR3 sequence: CASSETSGSADTQYF. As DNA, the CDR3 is TGCGCCAGCAGTGAGACTAGCGGGAGTGCAGATACGCAGTATTTT.

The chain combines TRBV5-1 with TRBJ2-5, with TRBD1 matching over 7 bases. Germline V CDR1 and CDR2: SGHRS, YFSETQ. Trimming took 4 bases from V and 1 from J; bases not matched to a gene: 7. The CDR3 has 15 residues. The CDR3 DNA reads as TGCGCCAGCAGCATGGCCGGGACAGCCCAAGAGACCCAGTACTTC. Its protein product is CASSMAGTAQETQYF.

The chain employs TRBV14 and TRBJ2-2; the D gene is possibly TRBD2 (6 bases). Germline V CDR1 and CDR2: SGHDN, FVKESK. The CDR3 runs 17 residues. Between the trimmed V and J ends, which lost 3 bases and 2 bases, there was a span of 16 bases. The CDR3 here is CASSQRLVAANTGELFF. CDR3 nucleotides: TGTGCCAGCAGCCAGCGGTTGGTAGCGGCCAACACCGGGGAGCTGTTTTTT.

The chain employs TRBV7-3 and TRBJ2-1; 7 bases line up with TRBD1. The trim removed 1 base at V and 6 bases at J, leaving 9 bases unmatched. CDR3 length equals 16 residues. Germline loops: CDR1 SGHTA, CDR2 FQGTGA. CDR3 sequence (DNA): TGTGCCAGCAGCTTAAATCCCCCTGACAGGGTCAATGAGCAGTTCTTC. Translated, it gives CASSLNPPDRVNEQFF.

The CDR3 loop reads CASSLGQAGKETQYF. CDR3 bases: TGTGCCAGCAGCTTAGGTCAGGCAGGTAAAGAGACCCAGTACTTC. V is TRBV7-9 and J is TRBJ2-5; D gene unclear. Germline lookup yields CDR1 SEHNR and CDR2 FQNEAQ (reference sequence). This CDR3 has 15 amino acids. V was pared by 1 base and J by 3 bases, with 12 bases between.

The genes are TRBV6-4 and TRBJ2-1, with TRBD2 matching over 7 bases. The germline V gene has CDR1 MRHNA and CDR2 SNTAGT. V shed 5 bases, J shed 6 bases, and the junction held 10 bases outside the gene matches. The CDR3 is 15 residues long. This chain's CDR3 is CASSTGGQGSNEQFF. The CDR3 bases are TGTGCCAGCAGTACGGGAGGCCAGGGTAGCAATGAGCAGTTCTTC.

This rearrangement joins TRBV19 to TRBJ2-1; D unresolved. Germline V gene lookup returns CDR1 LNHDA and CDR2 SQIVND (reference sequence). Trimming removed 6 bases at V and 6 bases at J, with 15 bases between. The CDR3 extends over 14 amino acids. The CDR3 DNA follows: TGTGCCAGTAGGTTGACTCCGACTCGCAATGAGCAGTTCTTC. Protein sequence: CASRLTPTRNEQFF.

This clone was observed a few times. Written as DNA, the CDR3 is TGTGCCATCAGTGGCGGGACCTACGAGCAGTACTTC. Protein sequence: CAISGGTYEQYF. V usage is TRBV10-3 and J usage is TRBJ2-7, with D tentatively TRBD2 (6 bases). Looked up from germline, CDR1 is ENHRY and CDR2 is SYGVKD. The V end was cut by 4 bases, the J end by 2 bases, with 6 bases between. This CDR3 comprises 12 residues.

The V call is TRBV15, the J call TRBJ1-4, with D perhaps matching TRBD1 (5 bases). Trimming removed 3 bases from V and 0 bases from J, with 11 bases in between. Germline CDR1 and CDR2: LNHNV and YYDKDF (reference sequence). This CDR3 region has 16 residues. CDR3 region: CATSSATETTNEKLFF. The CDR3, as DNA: TGTGCCACCAGCAGCGCGACAGAGACAACTAATGAAAAACTGTTTTTT.

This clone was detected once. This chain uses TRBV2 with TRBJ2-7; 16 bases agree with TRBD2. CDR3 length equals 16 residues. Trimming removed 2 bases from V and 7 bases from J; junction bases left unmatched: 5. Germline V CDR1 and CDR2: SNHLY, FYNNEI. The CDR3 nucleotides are TGTGCCAGCAGTGAACAGGGACTAGCGGGAGGGTGGGAGCAGTACTTC. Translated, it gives CASSEQGLAGGWEQYF.

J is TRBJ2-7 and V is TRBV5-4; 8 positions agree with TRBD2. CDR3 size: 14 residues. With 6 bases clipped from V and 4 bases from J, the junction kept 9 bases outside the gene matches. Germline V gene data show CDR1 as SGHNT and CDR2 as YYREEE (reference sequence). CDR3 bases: TGTGCCAGCACACCGGGGGGGACTCCGTACGAGCAGTACTTC. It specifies CASTPGGTPYEQYF.

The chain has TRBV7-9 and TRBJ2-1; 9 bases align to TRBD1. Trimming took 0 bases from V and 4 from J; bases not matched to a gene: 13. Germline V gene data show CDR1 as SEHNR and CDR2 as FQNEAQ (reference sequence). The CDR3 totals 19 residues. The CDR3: CASSLAWLQGAGSYNEQFF. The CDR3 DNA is TGTGCCAGCAGCTTAGCGTGGCTACAGGGGGCGGGCTCGTACAATGAGCAGTTCTTC.

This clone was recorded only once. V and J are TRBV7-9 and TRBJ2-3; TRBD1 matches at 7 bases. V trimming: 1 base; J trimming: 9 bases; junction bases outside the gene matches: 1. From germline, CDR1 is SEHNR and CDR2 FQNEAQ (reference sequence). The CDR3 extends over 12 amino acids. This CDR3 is CASSLDRGTQYF. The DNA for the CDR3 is TGTGCCAGCAGCTTAGACAGGGGAACGCAGTATTTT. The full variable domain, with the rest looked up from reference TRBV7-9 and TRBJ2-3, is DTGVSQNPRHKITKRGQNVTFRCDPISEHNRLYWYRQTLGQGPEFLTYFQNEAQLEKSRLLSDRFSAERPKGSFSTLEIQRTEQGDSAMYLCASSLDRGTQYFGPGTRLTVL.

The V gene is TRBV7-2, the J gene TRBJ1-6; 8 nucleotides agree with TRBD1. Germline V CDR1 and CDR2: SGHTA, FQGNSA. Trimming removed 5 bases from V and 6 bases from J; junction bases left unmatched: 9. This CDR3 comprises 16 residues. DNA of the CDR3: TGTGCCAGCAGCCTAAGGACAGGGCCGATTAATTCACCCCTCCACTTT. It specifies CASSLRTGPINSPLHF.

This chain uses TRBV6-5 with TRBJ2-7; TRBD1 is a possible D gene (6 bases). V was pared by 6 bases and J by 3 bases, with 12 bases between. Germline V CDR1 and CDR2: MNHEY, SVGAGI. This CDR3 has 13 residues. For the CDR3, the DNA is TGTGCCAGCAGAACGACAGGTTACTACGAGCAGTACTTC. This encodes CASRTTGYYEQYF.

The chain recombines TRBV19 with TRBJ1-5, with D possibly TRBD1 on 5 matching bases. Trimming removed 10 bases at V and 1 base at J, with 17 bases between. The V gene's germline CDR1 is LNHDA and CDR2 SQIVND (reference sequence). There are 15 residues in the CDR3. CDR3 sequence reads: CATETNQGSNQPQHF. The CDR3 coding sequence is TGTGCCACCGAAACGAATCAGGGAAGCAATCAGCCCCAGCATTTT.